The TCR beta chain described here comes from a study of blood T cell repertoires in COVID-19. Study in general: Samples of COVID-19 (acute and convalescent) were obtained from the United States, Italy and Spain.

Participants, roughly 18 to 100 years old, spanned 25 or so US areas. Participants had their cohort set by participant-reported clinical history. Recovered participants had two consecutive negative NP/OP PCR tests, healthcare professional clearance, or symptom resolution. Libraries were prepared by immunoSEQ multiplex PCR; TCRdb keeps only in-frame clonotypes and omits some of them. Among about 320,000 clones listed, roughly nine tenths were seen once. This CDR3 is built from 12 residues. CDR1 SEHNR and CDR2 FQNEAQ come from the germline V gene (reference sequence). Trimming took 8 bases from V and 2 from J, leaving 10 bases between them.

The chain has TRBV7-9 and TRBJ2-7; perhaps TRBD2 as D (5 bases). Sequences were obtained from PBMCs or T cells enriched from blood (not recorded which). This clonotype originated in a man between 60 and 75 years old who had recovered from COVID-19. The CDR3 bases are TGTGCCAGCGGACTGGTTACCTACGAGCAGTACTTC. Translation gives CASGLVTYEQYF.